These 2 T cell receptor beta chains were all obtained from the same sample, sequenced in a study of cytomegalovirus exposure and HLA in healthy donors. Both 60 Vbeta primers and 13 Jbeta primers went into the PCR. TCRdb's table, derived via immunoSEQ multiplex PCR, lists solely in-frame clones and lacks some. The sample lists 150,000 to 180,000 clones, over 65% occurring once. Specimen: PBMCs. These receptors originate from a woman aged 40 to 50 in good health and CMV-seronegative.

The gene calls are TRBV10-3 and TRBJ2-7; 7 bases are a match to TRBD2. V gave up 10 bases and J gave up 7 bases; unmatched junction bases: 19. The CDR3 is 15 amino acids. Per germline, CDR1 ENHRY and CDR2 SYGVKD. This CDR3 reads CATGDGSGPGGEQYF. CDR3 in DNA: TGTGCCACGGGGGATGGCTCGGGCCCCGGGGGGGAGCAGTACTTC.

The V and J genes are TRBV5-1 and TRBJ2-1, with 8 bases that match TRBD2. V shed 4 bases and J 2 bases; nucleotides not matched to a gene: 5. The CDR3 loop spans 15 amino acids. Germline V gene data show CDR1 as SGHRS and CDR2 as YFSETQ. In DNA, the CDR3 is TGCGCCAGCAGCCCTCCAGCGGGAGCCTACAATGAGCAGTTCTTC. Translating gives CASSPPAGAYNEQFF.